Listed here are 29 T cell receptor beta chains from one sample, sequenced in a study of blood T cell repertoires in COVID-19. This table comes from immunoSEQ multiplex PCR, and its TCRdb copy is limited to in-frame clones, with some not included. This sample has under 250,000 clones, with 88% found just once. Sequencing was done on a sample of peripheral blood. Source of these receptors: a woman aged 55-69 years with acute or convalescent COVID-19.

This chain uses TRBV2 with TRBJ1-3; D perhaps matches TRBD1 (6 bases). Germline assignment: CDR1 SNHLY and CDR2 FYNNEI. This CDR3 region has 15 residues. V was clipped by 2 bases and J by 0 bases, with 8 bases between them. CDR3 nucleotide sequence: TGTGCCAGCAGTGAACAGGGACACTCTGGAAACACCATATATTTT. The encoded protein is CASSEQGHSGNTIYF. The full variable domain, rest sourced from reference TRBV2 and TRBJ1-3, is EPEVTQTPSHQVTQMGQEVILRCVPISNHLYFYWYRQILGQKVEFLVSFYNNEISEKSEIFDDQFSVERPDGSNFTLKIRSTKLEDSAMYFCASSEQGHSGNTIYFGEGSWLTVV.

The genes are TRBV3-1 (or the pseudogene TRBV3-2) and TRBJ2-3; TRBD2 agrees at 8 bases. CDR3 size: 16 residues. J lost 7 bases, V lost 0 bases, and 9 bases had no gene match. Germline CDR1 reads LGHDT; CDR2 reads YNNKEL (reference sequence). The CDR3 region is CASSQESGGPGNTQYF. CDR3 in DNA: TGTGCCAGCAGCCAAGAATCGGGAGGGCCAGGGAATACGCAGTATTTT.

The rearrangement joins TRBV2 to TRBJ1-4; TRBD1 matches at 9 bases. Germline lookup yields CDR1 SNHLY and CDR2 FYNNEI. V lost 6 bases and J lost 8; bases outside the gene matches: 10. The CDR3 is 15 amino acids. CDR3: CASSRPGTGNEKLFF. The CDR3 DNA follows: TGTGCCAGCAGCCGTCCCGGGACAGGGAACGAAAAACTGTTTTTT.

This sequence joins TRBV19 and TRBJ2-3; D is ambiguous. V lost 2 bases and J lost 6, with 12 bases in between. This CDR3 is 14 amino acids long. CDR1 is LNHDA and CDR2 is SQIVND in the germline V gene (reference sequence). CDR3 nucleotides: TGTGCCAGTAGTATAAAGAGTGCCCGGGATACGCAGTATTTT. Protein product: CASSIKSARDTQYF.

The chain has TRBV5-1 and TRBJ2-2; TRBD2 matches at 12 bases. The CDR3 spans 15 residues. V shed 4 bases, J shed 5 bases, and the junction held 3 bases outside the gene matches. In germline, CDR1 is SGHRS, CDR2 YFSETQ. CDR3 amino acids: CASSHLAGGTGELFF. CDR3 nucleotide sequence: TGCGCCAGCAGCCATCTAGCGGGAGGGACCGGGGAGCTGTTTTTT.

The chain carries TRBV29-1 and TRBJ2-1, with 8 positions matching TRBD2. The germline gives CDR1 SQVTM, CDR2 ANQGSEA. The length of the CDR3 is 13 residues. The junction had 6 bases not matched to a gene; V was cut back by 8 bases and J by 3 bases. This CDR3 is CSCTGTSYNEQFF. The CDR3 nucleotides are TGCAGCTGTACCGGGACTAGCTACAATGAGCAGTTCTTC.

The chain is built from TRBV2 and TRBJ2-5, with 9 bases that match TRBD2. The ends lost 7 bases at V and 2 bases at J; junction bases unmatched: 5. Germline V lookup: CDR1 SNHLY, CDR2 FYNNEI. The CDR3 has 14 amino acids. This CDR3 reads CASKRAGGQETQYF. The CDR3 DNA follows: TGTGCCAGCAAACGGGCGGGGGGGCAAGAGACCCAGTACTTC.

V gene TRBV27 combines with J gene TRBJ2-5; possibly TRBD2 for D (5 bases). Germline assignment: CDR1 MNHEY and CDR2 SMNVEV (reference sequence). V was cut by 5 bases and J by 7 bases, with 17 bases left in between. The length of the CDR3 is 14 residues. CDR3 residues: CASSPYSTGGTQYF. CDR3 coding DNA: TGTGCCAGCAGTCCTTACTCTACCGGAGGGACCCAGTACTTC.

The CDR3 sequence is CASSPPSGDGANVLTF. The CDR3 coding sequence is TGTGCCAGCTCACCACCATCAGGGGACGGGGCCAACGTCCTGACTTTC. The chain uses TRBV18 and TRBJ2-6; TRBD1 might be the D (6 bases). Per the germline V gene, CDR1 is KGHSH and CDR2 is LQKENI. The ends were cut back, 0 bases at V and 4 bases at J, with 10 bases in the middle. The CDR3 runs to 16 residues.

The chain has TRBV2 and TRBJ1-2, with 10 bases identical to TRBD1. This CDR3 is built from 15 residues. Germline CDR1 is SNHLY and CDR2 is FYNNEI. V lost 6 bases and J lost 4; bases outside the gene matches: 8. The CDR3 here is CASRYETGGFYGYTF. DNA of the CDR3: TGTGCCAGCAGATACGAGACAGGGGGCTTCTATGGCTACACCTTC.

The chain employs TRBV19 and TRBJ1-4; a weak D match, TRBD1 (5 bases). Trimming took off 6 bases at V and 0 bases at J, with 17 bases between the two ends. The CDR3 is 17 amino acids. Germline-derived CDR1 and CDR2 are LNHDA and SQIVND (reference sequence). DNA for the CDR3: TGTGCCAGTAGCAACCCAAGGCAGGGAACAACTAATGAAAAACTGTTTTTT. Amino acid sequence: CASSNPRQGTTNEKLFF. Full variable domain (remainder filled in from reference TRBV19 and TRBJ1-4): DGGITQSPKYLFRKEGQNVTLSCEQNLNHDAMYWYRQDPGQGLRLIYYSQIVNDFQKGDIAEGYSVSREKKESFPLTVTSAQKNPTAFYLCASSNPRQGTTNEKLFFGSGTQLSVL.

This CDR3 reads CASSLGRQGYEQYF. DNA for the CDR3: TGTGCCAGCAGCTTAGGCCGCCAGGGGTACGAGCAGTACTTC. The V gene is TRBV7-2, the J gene TRBJ2-7; a weak D match, TRBD1 (6 bases). Germline loops: CDR1 SGHTA, CDR2 FQGNSA. Between the trimmed V and J ends, which lost 1 base and 4 bases, there was a span of 11 bases. The CDR3 loop spans 14 amino acids.

The chain links TRBV7-6 to TRBJ1-1; 9 bases fit TRBD1. The CDR3 has 15 amino acids. Germline loops: CDR1 SGHVS, CDR2 FNYEAQ. V lost 2 bases and J lost 3; bases outside the gene matches: 4. In DNA form, the CDR3 reads TGTGCCAGCAGCTTACTACAGGGGGCGTACACTGAAGCTTTCTTT. This codes for CASSLLQGAYTEAFF.

The gene calls are TRBV27 and TRBJ1-2; TRBD1 matches at 8 bases. The V gene end was trimmed by 6 bases and the J gene end by 7 bases; junction bases not matched to a gene: 10. This CDR3 has 14 residues. CDR1 MNHEY and CDR2 SMNVEV come from the germline V gene (reference sequence). The CDR3 nucleotides are TGTGCCAGCAGCTTCCAGGGGGCTCGGGTTGGCTACACCTTC. It translates to CASSFQGARVGYTF.

The chain is built from TRBV21-1 and TRBJ1-1; TRBD1 is taken as the D call from the table, unchecked against the DNA. TRBV21-1 is tagged as a pseudogene. The CDR3 is 14 residues long. CDR3: CASSRSRDRAEAFF. The DNA for the CDR3 is TGTGCCAGCAGCAGAAGCCGGGACAGGGCAGAAGCTTTCTTT.

This CDR3 is CASSEVSSSISYEQYF. CDR3 sequence (DNA): TGTGCCAGCAGTGAAGTATCTAGCTCCATAAGTTACGAGCAGTACTTC. This chain uses TRBV6-1 with TRBJ2-7, with a tentative D call TRBD2 (5 bases). Germline CDR1 is MNHNS and CDR2 is SASEGT. CDR3 length equals 16 residues. V gave up 1 base and J gave up 4 bases, with 17 bases separating them.

This chain joins TRBV7-8 and TRBJ1-1; D is undetermined. Trimming removed 2 bases at V and 4 bases at J, with 11 bases between. CDR1 and CDR2 from the germline V gene are SGHVS and FQNEAQ. This CDR3 contains 14 residues. The CDR3: CASSLQAGGTEAFF. The CDR3, as DNA: TGTGCCAGCAGCTTACAAGCGGGAGGCACTGAAGCTTTCTTT.

The chain recombines TRBV6-4 with TRBJ2-2, with TRBD1 identical over 9 bases. This CDR3 has 15 amino acids. Germline CDR1 MRHNA, CDR2 SNTAGT. J gave up 4 bases and V 5 bases, and 5 bases lay outside the gene matches. CDR3 residues: CASSLDRGGTGELFF. In DNA, the CDR3 is TGTGCCAGCAGTCTGGACAGGGGTGGCACCGGGGAGCTGTTTTTT.

This rearrangement joins TRBV21-1 to TRBJ1-2; the D segment call TRBD1 is taken from the table without a DNA check. TRBV21-1 is designated a pseudogene. The CDR3 is made up of 16 amino acids. The CDR3 sequence: CASSIKQGPGGYGYTF. DNA of the CDR3: TGTGCCAGCAGCATCAAACAGGGGCCCGGCGGGTATGGCTACACCTTC.

The chain has TRBV7-8 and TRBJ1-3; D gene uncertain. Germline CDR1 is SGHVS and CDR2 is FQNEAQ. V was trimmed by 6 bases and J by 0 bases, leaving 18 bases between them. The CDR3 loop spans 17 amino acids. CDR3 bases: TGTGCCAGCAGAAAAACCGGGCGGGCTAGCTCTGGAAACACCATATATTTT. Its protein is CASRKTGRASSGNTIYF.

The chain's CDR3 is CAWSGQDNQPQHF. DNA of the CDR3: TGTGCCTGGAGTGGACAAGACAATCAGCCCCAGCATTTT. The chain links TRBV30 to TRBJ1-5, with unresolved D. Germline values: CDR1 GTSNPN, CDR2 SVGIG (reference sequence). V lost 1 base to trimming and J lost 3 bases, with 7 bases between them. The CDR3 contains 13 residues.

The chain links TRBV6-1 to TRBJ2-1, with 8 positions matching TRBD1. The CDR3 is made up of 14 amino acids. The V segment lost 2 bases and the J segment 9 bases; nucleotides outside the gene matches: 6. Germline V gives CDR1 MNHNS, CDR2 SASEGT. In DNA, the CDR3 is TGTGCCAGCAGTGAACAGAGGACAGGGAGTGAGCAGTTCTTC. It yields the protein CASSEQRTGSEQFF.

As DNA, the CDR3 is TGTGCCTGGAGTCCCTGGGACTATCTTAATGAAAAACTGTTTTTT. It translates to CAWSPWDYLNEKLFF. This chain links TRBV30 with TRBJ1-4; D perhaps matches TRBD1 (5 bases). This CDR3 has 15 residues. Trimming shortened V by 2 bases and J by 4 bases, and 14 bases separated the two germline ends. Per germline, CDR1 GTSNPN and CDR2 SVGIG (reference sequence). Full variable domain (remainder filled in from reference TRBV30 and TRBJ1-4): SQTIHQWPATLVQPVGSPLSLECTVEGTSNPNLYWYRQAAGRGLQLLFYSVGIGQISSEVPQNLSASRPQDRQFILSSKKLLLSDSGFYLCAWSPWDYLNEKLFFGSGTQLSVL.

This clone was seen a single time. The gene calls are TRBV30 and TRBJ1-1; a weak D match, TRBD1 (6 bases). The CDR3 has 14 residues. V lost 1 base and J lost 3, with 12 bases in between. CDR1 is GTSNPN and CDR2 is SVGIG in the germline V gene (reference sequence). CDR3 in DNA: TGTGCCTGGAGTGCTTTACAGGGCTACACTGAAGCTTTCTTT. Amino acid sequence: CAWSALQGYTEAFF. Full variable domain (remainder filled in from reference TRBV30 and TRBJ1-1): SQTIHQWPATLVQPVGSPLSLECTVEGTSNPNLYWYRQAAGRGLQLLFYSVGIGQISSEVPQNLSASRPQDRQFILSSKKLLLSDSGFYLCAWSALQGYTEAFFGQGTRLTVV.

This clone was observed a single time. V gene TRBV19 combines with J gene TRBJ1-2; D gene uncertain. V lost 0 bases, J lost 8 bases, and 19 bases lay in between. From germline, CDR1 is LNHDA and CDR2 SQIVND (reference sequence). The CDR3 has 16 amino acids. CDR3 loop: CASSIDLSAGLRGYTF. The CDR3 nucleotides read TGTGCCAGTAGTATAGATCTATCTGCGGGTTTAAGGGGCTACACCTTC.

The chain recombines TRBV7-9 with TRBJ1-2, with 7 bases lining up with TRBD1. This CDR3 is built from 15 residues. Germline trimming cut 7 bases from V and 0 bases from J; bases unmatched to any gene: 8. Germline assignment: CDR1 SEHNR and CDR2 FQNEAQ (reference sequence). Written as DNA, the CDR3 is TGTGCCAGCACCGAGGGACAGTTAGCTAACTATGGCTACACCTTC. It yields the protein CASTEGQLANYGYTF. The variable domain in full, with the rest retrieved from reference TRBV7-9 and TRBJ1-2, is DTGVSQNPRHKITKRGQNVTFRCDPISEHNRLYWYRQTLGQGPEFLTYFQNEAQLEKSRLLSDRFSAERPKGSFSTLEIQRTEQGDSAMYLCASTEGQLANYGYTFGSGTRLTVV.

This clone has only a few counts. The CDR3 DNA sequence: TGCGCCAGCAGCCAAGAGGCTAGCGGCAATGAGCAGTTCTTC. Protein product: CASSQEASGNEQFF. V usage is TRBV4-3 and J usage is TRBJ2-1; 7 nucleotides match TRBD2. The CDR3 sequence is 14 residues long. With 0 bases clipped from V and 6 bases from J, the junction kept 2 bases outside the gene matches. Per the germline V gene, CDR1 is LGHNA and CDR2 is YSLEER.

The chain carries TRBV19 and TRBJ1-2, with a tentative D call TRBD1 (5 bases). Germline CDR1 is LNHDA and CDR2 is SQIVND (reference sequence). The CDR3 is made up of 15 amino acids. Trimming removed 3 bases at V and 5 bases at J, with 16 bases between. CDR3 coding DNA: TGTGCCAGTAGTATTGGGCAGGGAATACGTTATGGCTACACCTTC. It codes for CASSIGQGIRYGYTF.

This chain joins TRBV18 and TRBJ2-5; no definite D call. Germline CDR1 and CDR2: KGHSH and LQKENI. V lost 0 bases and J lost 5, with 4 bases in between. The length of the CDR3 is 12 residues. CDR3 region: CASSPPSETQYF. In DNA form, the CDR3 reads TGTGCCAGCTCACCACCGAGTGAGACCCAGTACTTC.